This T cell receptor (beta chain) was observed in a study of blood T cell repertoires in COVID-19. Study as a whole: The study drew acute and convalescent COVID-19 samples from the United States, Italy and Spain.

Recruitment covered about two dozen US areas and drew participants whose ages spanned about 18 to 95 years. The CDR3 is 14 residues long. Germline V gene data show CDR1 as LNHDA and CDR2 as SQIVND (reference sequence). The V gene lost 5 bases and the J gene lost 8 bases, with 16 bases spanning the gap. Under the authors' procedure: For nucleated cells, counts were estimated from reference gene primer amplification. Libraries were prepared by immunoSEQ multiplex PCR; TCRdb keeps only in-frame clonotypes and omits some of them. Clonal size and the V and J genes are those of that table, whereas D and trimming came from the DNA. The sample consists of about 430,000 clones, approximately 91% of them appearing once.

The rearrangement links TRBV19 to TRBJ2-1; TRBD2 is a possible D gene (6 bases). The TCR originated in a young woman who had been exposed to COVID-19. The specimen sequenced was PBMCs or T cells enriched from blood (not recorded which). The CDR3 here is CASSLQLREHEQFF. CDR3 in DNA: TGTGCCAGTAGTCTCCAGTTGCGGGAACATGAGCAGTTCTTC. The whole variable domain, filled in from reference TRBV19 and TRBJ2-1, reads DGGITQSPKYLFRKEGQNVTLSCEQNLNHDAMYWYRQDPGQGLRLIYYSQIVNDFQKGDIAEGYSVSREKKESFPLTVTSAQKNPTAFYLCASSLQLREHEQFFGPGTRLTVL.